This TCR beta chain was identified in a study of shared clonotypes between healthy human individuals. V lost 5 bases to trimming and J lost 6 bases; unmatched junction nucleotides: 10. Per germline, CDR1 MNHEY and CDR2 SMNVEV (reference sequence). The CDR3 contains 16 residues. CD4+ cells were split into CD45RA+ naive and CD45RA-negative memory subsets. Measured with immunoSEQ multiplex PCR; TCRdb has only the in-frame clones, and not every one. The sample carries approximately 700,000 clones, roughly 72% recorded once. This receptor was obtained from a woman in her twenties or thirties in good health. Sample: memory CD4+ T cells sorted from blood. Subset given: CD45RA-negative fraction. This rearrangement joins TRBV27 to TRBJ2-2, with 9 bases fitting TRBD1. The CDR3 DNA follows: TGTGCCAGCAGTCAAAGAACAGGGGGCGCTTCCGGGGAGCTGTTTTTT. Protein product: CASSQRTGGASGELFF.